Detailed here is one T cell receptor (beta chain). Its antigen remains unidentified. TCRdb re-derived calls from the 5' RACE reads in MiXCR, one entry per CDR3 protein. Of about 64,000 distinct CDR3 sequences in the sample, approximately 23% were seen once. Regarding the study as a whole: Tumor memory CD4+ T cell TCR gene usage clustered with blood and lymph node memory CD4+ cells and lymph node naive CD4+ cells.

The CDR3 has 14 amino acids. From germline, CDR1 is SGHRS and CDR2 YFSETQ. The V end was cut by 7 bases, the J end by 4 bases, with 17 bases between. Sequenced: memory CD4+ T cells sorted from a lymph node. Described subset: memory CD4+ T cells, CD4+CD45RO+CD25-. The chain carries TRBV5-1 and TRBJ1-1; D call uncertain. The TCR originated in a female donor with breast cancer. CDR3 DNA sequence: TGCGCCAGCTCCTCGAACAGTGCGAGCACTGAAGCTTTCTTT. It yields the protein CASSSNSASTEAFF.